Listed below are T cell receptor beta chains from one sample, sequenced in a study of PD-L1 blockade in urothelial cancer. The data were produced by immunoSEQ multiplex PCR, yet TCRdb's version contains in-frame clones alone and is incomplete. Found here are 35,000 to 50,000 clones, about 83% of them singletons; the top ten hold more than 12%. Here the sequenced sample was PBMCs, taken around atezolizumab (anti-PD-L1) treatment. These receptors were obtained from a man aged 60 to 75 with urothelial cancer. The conserved cysteine and the conserved F or W are not part of the CDR3 here. D genes are given only for firm matches.

d_gene: TRBD2; v_gene: TRBV10-3; CDR3aa: AISDRTSGERNTGELF
d_gene: TRBD1; v_gene: TRBV27; CDR3aa: ASGQGNQPQH
d_gene: TRBD1; v_gene: TRBV25-1; CDR3aa: ASVGGTGGLDTQY
d_gene: TRBD1; v_gene: TRBV5-6; CDR3aa: ASSYPGQGTDTQY
d_gene: TRBD1; v_gene: TRBV10-3; CDR3aa: ATNGQEYYGYT
d_gene: .; v_gene: TRBV5-1; CDR3aa: ASSFLQGNSPLH
d_gene: .; v_gene: TRBV27; CDR3aa: ASSLLRGEQF
d_gene: .; v_gene: TRBV11-2; CDR3aa: ASSQESLESNEQF
d_gene: TRBD1; v_gene: TRBV11-2; CDR3aa: ASSRGQGGAYEQY
d_gene: .; v_gene: TRBV27; CDR3aa: ASSLQLASTDTQY
d_gene: .; v_gene: TRBV6-1; CDR3aa: ASRPQVVGLYEQF
d_gene: .; v_gene: TRBV5-1; CDR3aa: ASSVQGWGNQPQH
d_gene: TRBD1; v_gene: TRBV6-6; CDR3aa: ASSTETGAHQPQH
d_gene: .; v_gene: TRBV7-9; CDR3aa: ASSPKLRVGNTIY
d_gene: .; v_gene: TRBV19; CDR3aa: ASSPRRGSEQY